The source of this T cell receptor beta chain is a study of cytomegalovirus exposure and HLA in healthy donors. Whole-study results and caveats: Confirmation was obtained in vitro that a few CMV-associated chains are specific for CMV antigens.

Healthy bone marrow donors supplied every sample. Though nominally healthy at sampling, donors likely had unrecorded immune exposures. Germline V gene lookup returns CDR1 SGDLS and CDR2 YYNGEE. CDR3 size: 15 residues. Trimming took off 3 bases at V and 5 bases at J, with 15 bases between the two ends. The PCR was carried out with 60 Vbeta primers and 13 Jbeta primers. Clones were sequenced by immunoSEQ multiplex PCR, and TCRdb holds only the in-frame ones, with some missing. The sample has fewer than 140,000 clones; about 70% are singletons. Concerning this clone: The antigen remains unidentified.

The chain is built from TRBV9 and TRBJ2-1; possible D gene TRBD2, 5 bases. The sequence was collected from a woman in her fifties or sixties in good health and CMV-seropositive. Sequenced material: PBMCs. Here the CDR3 reads CASSGFTRDHNEQFF. As DNA, the CDR3 is TGTGCCAGCAGCGGATTTACCCGGGATCACAATGAGCAGTTCTTC.